The 15 T cell receptor beta chains below come from one sample, sequenced in a study of T cell responses to AZD1222 COVID-19 vaccine (dated by TCRdb to the early 2020s). The library came from the immunoSEQ multiplex PCR assay. Imported from immuneACCESS, the table was reduced by TCRdb to in-frame sequences with V and J called. These copies leave out some clones; in studies compared against another copy, an unresolved V gene accounts for under half, and the cause of the remainder is not known. Within this sample are about 140,000 clones, with 85% to 95% of them counted one time only. In total, the top ten clones hold 12% of the sample. Read against the paper, the sample's time point label means: sample from adult after SARS-CoV-2 infection, after symptom onset. Material: peripheral blood, obtained after recovery from COVID-19. All receptors come from an adult who had recovered from COVID-19.

V and J are TRBV7-9 and TRBJ2-6; D is uncertain. V was trimmed by 1 base and J by 3 bases, leaving 13 bases between them. Germline loops: CDR1 SEHNR, CDR2 FQNEAQ (reference sequence). There are 17 residues in the CDR3. CDR3 protein: CASSLVRVVSGANVLTF. The DNA for the CDR3 is TGTGCCAGCAGCTTAGTTCGCGTAGTGAGTGGGGCCAACGTCCTGACTTTC.

The chain combines TRBV28 with TRBJ1-6; D is perhaps TRBD1 (6 bases). V gave up 5 bases and J gave up 3 bases, with 11 bases separating them. The length of the CDR3 is 15 residues. Germline loops: CDR1 MDHEN, CDR2 SYDVKM. CDR3 in amino acids: CASSTGTNYNSPLHF. The CDR3 DNA sequence: TGTGCCAGCAGTACCGGGACAAACTATAATTCACCCCTCCACTTT.

V usage is TRBV19 and J usage is TRBJ1-4; D call uncertain. The CDR3 consists of 14 residues. Germline values: CDR1 LNHDA, CDR2 SQIVND (reference sequence). The V end lost 3 bases, the J end lost 5 bases, and 10 bases lay between the germline ends. CDR3 in DNA: TGTGCCAGTAGTATCCTAGACGGAAATGAAAAACTGTTTTTT. Translation gives CASSILDGNEKLFF.

This clone was recorded once. The rearrangement links TRBV10-3 to TRBJ1-5; D gene uncertain. Trimming pared 0 bases from V and 6 bases from J, leaving 15 bases between. Per germline, CDR1 ENHRY and CDR2 SYGVKD. The CDR3 covers 16 residues. CDR3: CAISESGIKSGQPQHF. CDR3 coding DNA: TGTGCCATCAGTGAGTCTGGGATCAAATCCGGTCAGCCCCAGCATTTT.

CDR3 nucleotide sequence: TGTGCCAGCTTACAGGGGGCTTCCGTTGAAAAACTGTTTTTT. As protein: CASLQGASVEKLFF. V and J are TRBV6-5 and TRBJ1-4; 9 bases align to TRBD1. The V and J ends lost 8 bases and 7 bases, in that order; junction bases with no gene match: 8. Germline CDR1 MNHEY, CDR2 SVGAGI. This CDR3 comprises 14 residues.

The chain recombines TRBV7-6 with TRBJ2-5, with D possibly being TRBD2 (7 bases). CDR3 length: 15 amino acids. V lost 5 bases and J 5 bases, leaving 18 bases between the germline ends. Germline assignment: CDR1 SGHVS and CDR2 FNYEAQ. The CDR3 region is CASSRPRGLDETQYF. The CDR3, as DNA: TGTGCCAGCAGCCGACCGCGGGGGCTGGACGAGACCCAGTACTTC.

The CDR3 DNA sequence: TGTGCCAGTAGTATAGAAGGGGCGAGTAGGTACGAGCAGTACTTC. This gives the protein CASSIEGASRYEQYF. The chain has TRBV19 and TRBJ2-7; weak D call: TRBD1 (5 bases). V lost 0 bases and J 4 bases, leaving 13 bases between the germline ends. Germline V CDR1 and CDR2: LNHDA, SQIVND (reference sequence). The CDR3 is made up of 15 amino acids.

The genes are TRBV7-3 and TRBJ2-7, with 8 bases matching TRBD2. CDR3 length equals 15 residues. V shed 0 bases and J 5 bases; nucleotides not matched to a gene: 6. Looked up from germline, CDR1 is SGHTA and CDR2 is FQGTGA. The CDR3 DNA reads TGTGCCAGCAGCTTAACTTCAGGCGGGAGGCACGAGCAGTACTTC. Translated: CASSLTSGGRHEQYF. The complete variable domain, with remaining parts taken from reference TRBV7-3 and TRBJ2-7, reads GAGVSQTPSNKVTEKGKYVELRCDPISGHTALYWYRQSLGQGPEFLIYFQGTGAADDSGLPNDRFFAVRPEGSVSTLKIQRTERGDSAVYLCASSLTSGGRHEQYFGPGTRLTVT.

This clone was seen just once. The chain carries TRBV13 and TRBJ2-1, with 8 bases fitting TRBD2. The ends lost 5 bases at V and 8 bases at J; junction bases unmatched: 11. The CDR3 extends over 15 amino acids. Germline V CDR1 and CDR2: PRHDT, FYEKMQ (reference sequence). The CDR3 is CASSPPGLGSDEQFF. CDR3 DNA: TGTGCCAGCAGCCCTCCGGGACTAGGCTCGGATGAGCAGTTCTTC.

This clone is a singleton in its sample. The rearrangement joins TRBV21-1 to TRBJ2-2; the table names TRBD2, a call not compared with the DNA. TRBV21-1 is designated a pseudogene. This CDR3 comprises 16 residues. Here the CDR3 reads CASSKAGFPNTGELFF. DNA of the CDR3: TGTGCCAGCAGCAAGGCCGGGTTCCCGAACACCGGGGAGCTGTTTTTT.

The chain recombines TRBV28 with TRBJ2-5; maybe TRBD2 (6 bases). Looked up from germline, CDR1 is MDHEN and CDR2 is SYDVKM. Trimming cost V 6 bases and J 4 bases, with 12 bases left between them. This CDR3 has 13 amino acids. CDR3 in DNA: TGTGCCAGCAGGTTTAGCGGTTCAGAGACCCAGTACTTC. It encodes CASRFSGSETQYF.

The chain employs TRBV10-3 and TRBJ2-7; the match to TRBD1 covers 10 bases. Germline-derived CDR1 and CDR2 are ENHRY and SYGVKD. V dropped 2 bases and J dropped 2; count of bases not matched to a gene: 9. The length of the CDR3 is 17 residues. The CDR3 sequence is CAISEGGDRGPAYEQYF. DNA for the CDR3: TGTGCCATCAGTGAGGGGGGGGACAGGGGCCCGGCCTACGAGCAGTACTTC.

This rearrangement joins TRBV27 to TRBJ2-7; possible D gene TRBD2, 6 bases. Germline loops: CDR1 MNHEY, CDR2 SMNVEV (reference sequence). V lost 5 bases, J lost 2 bases, and 19 bases lay in between. This CDR3 is built from 16 residues. CDR3 nucleotides: TGTGCCAGCAGTCCCTCCGGGAGCGAAACTACCTACGAGCAGTACTTC. Translation: CASSPSGSETTYEQYF.

The chain is built from TRBV11-2 and TRBJ2-4, with D hard to call. Trimming cost V 1 base and J 5 bases, with 9 bases left between them. This CDR3 contains 14 residues. Germline V lookup: CDR1 SGHAT, CDR2 FQNNGV. The CDR3 spells CASSLGIPENIQYF. In DNA form, the CDR3 reads TGTGCCAGCAGCTTAGGAATCCCAGAAAACATTCAGTACTTC.

This sequence joins TRBV10-1 and TRBJ1-5; unclear D gene. There are 11 residues in the CDR3. Germline V gene data show CDR1 as WNHNN and CDR2 as SYGVQD (reference sequence). V was trimmed by 9 bases and J by 5 bases, leaving 8 bases between them. This CDR3 reads CARAADQPQHF. CDR3 DNA sequence: TGCGCCAGGGCAGCCGATCAGCCCCAGCATTTT.